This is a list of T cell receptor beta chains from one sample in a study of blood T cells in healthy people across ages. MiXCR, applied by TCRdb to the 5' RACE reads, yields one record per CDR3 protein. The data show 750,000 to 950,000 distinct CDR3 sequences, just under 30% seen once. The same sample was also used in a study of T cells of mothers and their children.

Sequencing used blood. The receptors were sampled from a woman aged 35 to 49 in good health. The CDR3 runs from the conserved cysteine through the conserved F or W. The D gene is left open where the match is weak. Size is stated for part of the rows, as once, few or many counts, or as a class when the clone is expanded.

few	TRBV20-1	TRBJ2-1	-	CSASPAGAYSYNEQFF	TGCAGTGCTTCCCCGGCGGGGGCGTACTCCTACAATGAGCAGTTCTTC
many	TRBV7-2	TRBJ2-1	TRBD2	CASSFRLAGGSSSYNEQFF	TGTGCCAGCAGCTTCCGACTAGCGGGGGGCTCGAGCTCCTACAATGAGCAGTTCTTC
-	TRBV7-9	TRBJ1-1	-	CASSLARVATEAFF	TGTGCCAGCAGCTTAGCCCGGGTGGCCACTGAAGCTTTCTTT
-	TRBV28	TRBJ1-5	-	CASSPPGASQPQHF	TGTGCCAGCAGTCCCCCAGGGGCGAGTCAGCCCCAGCATTTT
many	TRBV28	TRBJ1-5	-	CASSVGAVLTRNQPQHF	TGTGCCAGCAGTGTAGGCGCAGTCCTTACCCGCAATCAGCCCCAGCATTTT
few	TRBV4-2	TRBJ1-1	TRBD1	CASSHDAGTGALNTEAFF	TGTGCCAGCAGCCATGACGCCGGGACAGGGGCCTTGAACACTGAAGCTTTCTTT
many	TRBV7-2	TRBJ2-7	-	CASSKGLTYEQYF	TGTGCCAGCAGCAAGGGACTGACTTACGAGCAGTACTTC
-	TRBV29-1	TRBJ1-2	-	CSVERGAQYGYTF	TGCAGCGTTGAGAGGGGCGCGCAATATGGCTACACCTTC
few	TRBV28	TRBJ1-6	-	CASSLVGSSYNSPLHF	TGTGCCAGCAGTTTAGTCGGTTCCTCCTATAATTCACCCCTCCACTTT
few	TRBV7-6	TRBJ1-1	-	CASSAYRVQDTEAFF	TGTGCCAGCAGCGCCTACAGGGTGCAGGACACTGAAGCTTTCTTT
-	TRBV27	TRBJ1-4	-	CASSRLQDEKLFF	TGTGCCAGCAGTCGACTACAGGATGAAAAACTGTTTTTT
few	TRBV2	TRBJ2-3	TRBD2	CASSGTSGYTDTQYF	TGTGCCAGCAGCGGGACTAGCGGATACACAGATACGCAGTATTTT
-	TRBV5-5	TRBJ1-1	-	CASSFLGQRAFF	TGTGCCAGCAGCTTCCTTGGTCAGAGAGCTTTCTTT
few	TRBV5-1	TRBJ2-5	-	CASSLGAGGGETQYF	TGCGCCAGCAGCTTGGGGGCCGGGGGCGGAGAGACCCAGTACTTC
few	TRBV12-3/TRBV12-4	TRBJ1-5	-	CASSLGGDNSNQPQHF	TGTGCCAGCAGTTTGGGGGGGGATAATAGCAATCAGCCCCAGCATTTT
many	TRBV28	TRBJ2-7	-	CASSPGAHEQYF	TGTGCCAGCAGTCCAGGGGCTCACGAGCAGTACTTC
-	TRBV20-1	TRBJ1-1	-	CSAQEDTEAFF	TGCAGTGCTCAGGAAGACACTGAAGCTTTCTTT
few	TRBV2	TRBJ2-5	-	CASSGEGPEETQYF	TGTGCCAGCAGTGGTGAAGGGCCGGAGGAGACCCAGTACTTC
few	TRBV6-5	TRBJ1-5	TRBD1	CASRASGGGNQPQHF	TGTGCCAGCCGTGCCTCAGGGGGCGGCAATCAGCCCCAGCATTTT
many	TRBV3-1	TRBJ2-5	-	CASSQTTRSQYF	TGTGCCAGCAGCCAGACGACTAGGTCCCAGTACTTC
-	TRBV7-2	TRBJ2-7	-	CASSSGTFWQYF	TGTGCCAGCAGCTCCGGGACGTTCTGGCAGTACTTC
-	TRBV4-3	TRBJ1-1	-	CASSQLRAGTEAFF	TGCGCCAGCAGCCAACTTCGCGCGGGAACTGAAGCTTTCTTT
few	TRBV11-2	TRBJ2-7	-	CASSTTDYEQYF	TGTGCCAGCAGCACGACAGATTACGAGCAGTACTTC
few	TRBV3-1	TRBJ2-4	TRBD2	CASSQGPGGGPEGEQYF	TGTGCCAGCAGCCAAGGTCCTGGCGGGGGGCCGGAAGGAGAGCAGTACTTC
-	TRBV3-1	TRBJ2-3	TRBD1	CASSQGQDTDTQYF	TGTGCCAGCAGCCAGGGACAGGACACAGATACGCAGTATTTT
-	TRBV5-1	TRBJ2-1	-	CASSEQGMNYNEQFF	TGCGCCAGCAGCGAGCAGGGAATGAACTACAATGAGCAGTTCTTC
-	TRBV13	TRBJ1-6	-	CASSLGSGSTSPLHF	TGTGCCAGCAGCTTAGGCTCGGGTTCGACTTCACCCCTCCACTTT
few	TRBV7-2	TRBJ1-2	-	CASSPWTVRGYTF	TGTGCCAGCAGCCCCTGGACTGTTCGGGGCTACACCTTC